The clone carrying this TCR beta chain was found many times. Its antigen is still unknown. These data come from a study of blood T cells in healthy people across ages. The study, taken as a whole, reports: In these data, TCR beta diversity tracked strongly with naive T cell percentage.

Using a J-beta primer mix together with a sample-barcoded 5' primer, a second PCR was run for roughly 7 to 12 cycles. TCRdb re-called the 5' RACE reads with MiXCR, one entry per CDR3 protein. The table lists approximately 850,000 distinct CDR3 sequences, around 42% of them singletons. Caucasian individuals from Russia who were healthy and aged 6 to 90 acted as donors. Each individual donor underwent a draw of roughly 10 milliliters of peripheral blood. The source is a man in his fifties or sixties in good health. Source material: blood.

The CDR3 protein is CASSLVDVNYGYTF. DNA for the CDR3: TGTGCCAGCAGCTTAGTGGACGTTAACTATGGCTACACCTTC. The V and J genes are TRBV11-2 and TRBJ1-2; no reliable D call. The CDR3 length is 14 residues. Trimming shortened V by 1 base and J by 1 base, and 7 bases separated the two germline ends. CDR1 SGHAT and CDR2 FQNNGV come from the germline V gene.